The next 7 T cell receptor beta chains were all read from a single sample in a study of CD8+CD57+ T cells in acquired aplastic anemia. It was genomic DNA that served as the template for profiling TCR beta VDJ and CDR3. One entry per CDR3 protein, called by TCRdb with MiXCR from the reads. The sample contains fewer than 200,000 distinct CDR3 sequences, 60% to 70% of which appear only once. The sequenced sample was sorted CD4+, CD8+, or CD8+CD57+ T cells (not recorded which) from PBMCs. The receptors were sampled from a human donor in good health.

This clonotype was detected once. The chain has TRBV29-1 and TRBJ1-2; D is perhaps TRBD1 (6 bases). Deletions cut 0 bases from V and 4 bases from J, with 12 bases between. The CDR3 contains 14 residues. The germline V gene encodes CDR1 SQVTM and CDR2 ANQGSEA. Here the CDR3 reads CSVEDRSGAYGYTF. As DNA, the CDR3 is TGCAGCGTTGAAGATCGGTCGGGGGCCTATGGCTACACCTTC. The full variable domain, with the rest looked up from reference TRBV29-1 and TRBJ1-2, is SAVISQKPSRDICQRGTSLTIQCQVDSQVTMMFWYRQQPGQSLTLIATANQGSEATYESGFVIDKFPISRPNLTFSTLTVSNMSPEDSSIYLCSVEDRSGAYGYTFGSGTRLTVV.

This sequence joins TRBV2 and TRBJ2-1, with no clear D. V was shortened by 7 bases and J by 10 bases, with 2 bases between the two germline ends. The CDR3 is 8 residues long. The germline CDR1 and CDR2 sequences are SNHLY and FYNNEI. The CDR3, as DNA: TGTGCCAGCAACGAGCAGTTCTTC. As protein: CASNEQFF. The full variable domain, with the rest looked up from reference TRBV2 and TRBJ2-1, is EPEVTQTPSHQVTQMGQEVILRCVPISNHLYFYWYRQILGQKVEFLVSFYNNEISEKSEIFDDQFSVERPDGSNFTLKIRSTKLEDSAMYFCASNEQFFGPGTRLTVL.

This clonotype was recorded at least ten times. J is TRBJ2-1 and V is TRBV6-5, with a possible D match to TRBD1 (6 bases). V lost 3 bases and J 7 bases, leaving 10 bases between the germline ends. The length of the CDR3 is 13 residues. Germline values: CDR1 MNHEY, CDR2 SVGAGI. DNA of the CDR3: TGTGCCAGCAGTTATACAGGGATGAATGAGCAGTTCTTC. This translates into CASSYTGMNEQFF.

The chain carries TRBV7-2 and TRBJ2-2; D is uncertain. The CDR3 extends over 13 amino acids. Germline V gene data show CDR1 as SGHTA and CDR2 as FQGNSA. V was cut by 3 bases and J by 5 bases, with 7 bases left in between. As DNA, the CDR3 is TGTGCCAGCAGCTTCGGGTGGACCGGGGAGCTGTTTTTT. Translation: CASSFGWTGELFF.

CDR3 residues: CATSRGLGNTDTQYF. In nucleotides, the CDR3 is TGTGCCACCAGCAGAGGGCTCGGAAACACAGATACGCAGTATTTT. The chain is built from TRBV15 and TRBJ2-3; no clear D. The CDR3 has 15 residues. V was clipped by 1 base and J by 2 bases, with 10 bases between them. CDR1 is LNHNV, CDR2 YYDKDF, per germline (reference sequence).

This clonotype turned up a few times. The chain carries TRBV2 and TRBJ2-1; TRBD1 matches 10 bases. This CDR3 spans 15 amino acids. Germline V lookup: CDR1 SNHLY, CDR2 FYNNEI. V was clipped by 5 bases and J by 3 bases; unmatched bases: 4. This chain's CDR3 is CASSPGQGSYNEQFF. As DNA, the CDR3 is TGTGCCAGCAGTCCGGGACAGGGGAGCTACAATGAGCAGTTCTTC.

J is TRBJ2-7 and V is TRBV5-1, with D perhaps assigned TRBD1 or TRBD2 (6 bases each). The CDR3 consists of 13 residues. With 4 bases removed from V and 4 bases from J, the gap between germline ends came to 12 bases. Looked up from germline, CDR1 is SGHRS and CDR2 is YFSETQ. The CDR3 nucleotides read TGCGCCAGCAGCCCGGGGGCGTTATACGAGCAGTACTTC. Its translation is CASSPGALYEQYF.